This T cell receptor beta chain was profiled in a study of OX40 agonist ivuxolimab in advanced cancers. Produced via immunoSEQ multiplex PCR; TCRdb's table is partial and in-frame only. The sample yields about 45,000 clones, roughly 88% seen once. This CDR3 region has 12 residues. The germline V and J ends were trimmed by 8 bases and 5 bases, with 10 bases remaining between them. The germline CDR1 and CDR2 sequences are SEHNR and FQNEAQ (reference sequence). Source: CD4+ or CD8+ T cells sorted from blood, taken in a trial of the OX40 agonist ivuxolimab. The chain links TRBV7-9 to TRBJ2-1, with a tentative D call TRBD2 (6 bases). The clonotype comes from an adult with an advanced solid tumor such as melanoma, head and neck, liver or kidney cancer. CDR3 in DNA: TGTGCCAGCCCGCGGGAAGACAATGAGCAGTTCTTC. Translating gives CASPREDNEQFF.